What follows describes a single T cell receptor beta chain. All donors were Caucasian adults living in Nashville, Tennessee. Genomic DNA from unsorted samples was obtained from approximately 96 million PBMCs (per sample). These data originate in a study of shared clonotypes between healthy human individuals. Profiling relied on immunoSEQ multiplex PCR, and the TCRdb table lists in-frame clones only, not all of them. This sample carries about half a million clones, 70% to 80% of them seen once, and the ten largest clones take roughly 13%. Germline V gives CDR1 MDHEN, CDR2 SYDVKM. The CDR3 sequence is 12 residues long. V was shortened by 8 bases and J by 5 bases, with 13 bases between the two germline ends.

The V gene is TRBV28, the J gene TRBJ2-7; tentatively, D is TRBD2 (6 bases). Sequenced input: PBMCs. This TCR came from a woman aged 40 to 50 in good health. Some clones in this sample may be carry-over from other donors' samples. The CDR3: CASSGDLNEQYF. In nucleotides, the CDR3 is TGTGCCAGCTCGGGGGACCTGAACGAGCAGTACTTC.